This T cell receptor beta chain comes out of a study of cytomegalovirus exposure and HLA in healthy donors (dated by TCRdb to 2016 to 2017). Context from the whole study: According to an earlier analysis of 587 of the donors, 150 million to 200 million T cells yielded 90 million to 130 million unique TCR beta sequences and around 280 Gb of sequence data. Typing coverage differed by locus: A, B, C, DRB1 and DQB1 were typed in roughly 620-630 donors, DQA1 in about 560, DPA1 in nearly 610, and DPB1 in 450 to 480. A separate validation cohort of over a hundred different subjects was used in addition to the roughly 670-subject first cohort. In a later analysis, previously published TCR beta repertoires from roughly 710 donors were re-analyzed and high-resolution HLA genotyping was added so that TCR occurrence patterns could be studied. Rather than drawing on any new phenotypic data, the later analysis identified candidate immune exposures from TCR beta sequences and the way those sequences occurred across donors. Roughly 300 gigabases of sequencing data and approximately 91 million unique TCR sequences made up an early release that covered over 550 HLA-typed donors. Every discovery cohort repertoire had been produced on one sequencing platform. The study was designed to test whether signatures of past pathogen exposure could be identified by cataloging public T cell receptors. The study profiled the T cell repertoires of 666 subjects by immunosequencing and related them to cytomegalovirus serostatus. Of the roughly 400 genotyped donors, 75% to 85% were placed in the genetic ancestry cluster associated with self-reported Caucasian donors. About five DR-DQ haplotypes were treated as single units for association and clustering because of strong linkage in the cohort. A later genetic analysis took genome-wide SNP genotypes for about 65% of the roughly 670 donors and used that subset as a discovery cohort. The study combined high-throughput TCR immunosequencing, statistical association of individual TCRs with disease status, and machine learning to predict cytomegalovirus infection status. Donor age, sex, ethnicity and CMV serostatus were compiled alongside the repertoire data. Across roughly 420 genotyped donors of the cohort, an average of about 240,000 unique TCR beta nucleotide sequences per donor were sequenced, and around 19% of those sequences were non-productive. HLA typing covered class I and class II loci at four-digit resolution. In an earlier analysis of 500 to 650 of the donors, high-throughput TCR beta sequencing was used to judge whether each TCR beta V gene segment behaved as functional or pseudogenic. Results and caveats for the whole study, not just this receptor: A later genetic analysis associated a missense DCLRE1C variant with V-gene and J-gene trimming of TCR beta chains, and an independent cohort replicated the association. The classifier was reported to diagnose cytomegalovirus status with high specificity and sensitivity in both the original and validation cohorts. In vitro tests confirmed that three of the cytomegalovirus-associated TCR beta chains recognize cytomegalovirus antigens. Roughly uniform sequencing depth across donors was assumed in presence/absence analyses, although this assumption may not hold. According to a later analysis, most CMV-associated TCR beta chains appeared to be HLA-restricted, and the HLA associations seemed to be driven largely by CMV exposure. HLA typing was unavailable for some donors at each locus, so association tests used only the typed subset. A further reported finding was that TCR beta sequences accurately predicted the HLA-A and HLA-B alleles for most subjects in the first cohort. A later analysis associated 16,951 TCR beta sequences with specific HLA alleles at a false discovery rate of 0.05. A group of highly shared sequence variants was considered likely to be a technical artifact of the sequencing pipeline. Assigning TCR associations to individual alleles was difficult when HLA alleles, especially DR and DQ, strongly co-occurred. A later analysis found that TCR association rates varied across HLA loci, with DRB1 alleles showing the most associated TCRs and HLA-C alleles the fewest. Compared with equally common non-associated chains, HLA-associated TCR beta chains in a later analysis were more clonally expanded and had lower generation probabilities. Several of the top co-occurrence clusters appeared to be linked to parvovirus B19, influenza, CMV and Epstein-Barr virus, according to a later analysis. The study gave a list of around 170 TCR beta chains associated with cytomegalovirus. Because counts were too low, about 17 rarely observed V segments, including chromosome 9 orphons, were excluded from the earlier analysis of a few hundred of the donors. A later genetic analysis reported fewer N-insertions in productive TCRs among donors in an Asian-associated ancestry cluster than the roughly 670-donor mean. Linkage disequilibrium might explain the correlated functional status among segregating V segments, but an unknown experimental factor could not be excluded. Immune exposure information for the cohort was limited to CMV serostatus. In this cohort, only TCR beta chains were sequenced, and detectable features were limited by the absence of alpha or paired-chain data. Some IMGT-functional V segments, including TRBV6-2 and TRBV6-3, could not be told apart with the 87-base-pair reads, so those segments were excluded. The authors suggested that the approach could potentially be extended to other disease states and immunological phenotypes. While some public TCRs were present in many individuals, most TCR sequences turned up only very rarely across donors. In an earlier analysis of some 500 of the donors, most TCR beta V segments were observed in productive rearrangements about 87% or about 30% of the time, broadly matching IMGT annotations.

The CDR3 starts with the cysteine, ends with the phenylalanine, and has 13 residues. Only the CDR3 DNA is retained, 39 bases long and in frame from the first base. V sheds 5 bases and J sheds 2 bases, leaving 13 bases between their ends. CDR1 and CDR2, looked up from the germline V gene (reference sequence), are GTSNPN and SVGIG. Receptor libraries were prepared by the immunoSEQ multiplex PCR assay. For the multiplex PCR, a mixture combining 60 forward primers for TCR Vbeta segments and 13 reverse primers for TCR Jbeta segments was used. Amplification of the CDR3 region of rearranged TCR beta genes was performed with a multiplex PCR assay on genomic DNA. The Illumina HiSeq System was used to sequence the amplified TCR beta libraries as 87-base-pair reads. From the authors' description of their analysis: A later analysis tallied roughly 76 million unique TCR beta chains across the 666 repertoires, and some 12 million of those chains were shared by two or more donors. To remove PCR and sequencing errors, raw reads were error-corrected and collapsed into unique sequences using a nearest-neighbor algorithm that merged closely related sequences. Alignment of CDR3 sequences to IMGT reference sequences was used to assign V, D and J gene segments. For a sequence to be retained, at least a six-nucleotide match to both a V gene segment and a J gene segment was required. A rearrangement counted as productive if the CDR3 had no stop codons and remained in frame with V and J, and every other rearrangement counted as non-productive. Following IMGT convention, CDR3 was defined as the stretch from the second conserved V-encoded cysteine up to the conserved J-encoded phenylalanine. The earlier analysis of 450 to 750 of the donors excluded any sequence lacking an unambiguous match to a single V gene segment. In an earlier analysis of about 590 of the donors, a V segment was called functional when productive rearrangements were above 56.7%, and segregating when the standard deviation between donors exceeded 5%. A statistical classification framework was developed to diagnose cytomegalovirus status using the catalog of TCR beta chain sequences. A later analysis assigned V and J genes by comparing TCR nucleotide sequences with IMGT/GENE-DB human TR gene sequences. A later analysis assigned CDR3 sequences and most-parsimonious VDJ recombination scenarios with the TCRdist pipeline. In a later analysis, each TCR beta chain was defined by its CDR3 amino acid sequence together with its V-gene family, and reads without a unique V-gene family were excluded. To address suspected cross-contamination and a sequencing artifact, a later analysis removed approximately 590 highly shared, low-generation-probability nucleotide sequences. A later analysis calculated a clonal expansion index for each public chain from normalized within-repertoire ranks of inferred template counts. In a later analysis, generation probabilities were computed using a VDJ recombination model fitted to out-of-frame rearrangements, and the results were checked against IGoR. Hypergeometric tests were used in a later analysis to score TCR-TCR, TCR-HLA and TCR-CMV co-occurrence, with a repertoire-size bias correction applied to the TCR pairs. To estimate false discovery rates, a later analysis permuted the HLA or CMV assignments 20 times. In a later analysis, co-occurring TCRs were grouped using DBSCAN, with TCRdist sequence similarity added in when clustering inside HLA-allele-positive subsets. Repertoires with fewer than 30,000 or more than 120,000 public chains were left out of co-occurrence clustering, as were about 5 repertoires with anomalous nucleotide sharing. TCRdb provides this immuneACCESS table in a form limited to in-frame rearrangements. Some clones are lacking; in checked studies, under half of them reflect an unresolved V gene, and why the rest are absent is not known. V, J and clone size derive from that table, while D and trimming were established from the DNA sequence. In this sample the table shows 150,000 to 200,000 clones, roughly 80% of which occur a single time. The top ten clonotypes cover approximately 13% of the sample.

The cohort consisted of approximately 690 healthy bone marrow donors. Cohort members were all nominally healthy when sampled, although unrecorded immune exposures were likely present. The donor was CMV seronegative and was included in the group of approximately 350 seronegative cohort members. A peripheral blood sample was collected from each donor, and TCR beta sequencing was performed on peripheral blood mononuclear cells. Genomic DNA was extracted from the blood cell samples with the Qiagen DNeasy Blood Extraction Kit. Concerning this clone itself: Its antigen has not been determined. No clone much larger than this one lies a single base away; base qualities are absent.

Recombination linked TRBV30 to TRBJ2-7; perhaps TRBD1 is the D gene, with 6 bases matching. This TCR was sampled from a woman aged 45 to 65 in good health and CMV-seronegative. Sequenced sample: PBMCs. The base sequence is TGTGCCTGGGGCCCGGGACAACCCTACGAGCAGTACTTC. Its product reads: CAWGPGQPYEQYF.